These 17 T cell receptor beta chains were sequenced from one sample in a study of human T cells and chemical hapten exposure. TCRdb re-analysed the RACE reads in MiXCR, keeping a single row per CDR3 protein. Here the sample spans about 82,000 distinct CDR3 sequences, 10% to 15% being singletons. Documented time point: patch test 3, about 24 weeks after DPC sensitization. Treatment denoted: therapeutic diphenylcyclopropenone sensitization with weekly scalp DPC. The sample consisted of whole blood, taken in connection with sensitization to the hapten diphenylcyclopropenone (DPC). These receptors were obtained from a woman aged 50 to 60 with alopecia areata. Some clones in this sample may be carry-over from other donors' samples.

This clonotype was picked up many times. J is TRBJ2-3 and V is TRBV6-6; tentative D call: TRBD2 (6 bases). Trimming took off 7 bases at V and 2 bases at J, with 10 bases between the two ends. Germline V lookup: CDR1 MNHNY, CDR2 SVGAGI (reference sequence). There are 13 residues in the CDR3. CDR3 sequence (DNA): TGTGCCAGCATGGGACTCCTCACAGATACGCAGTATTTT. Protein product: CASMGLLTDTQYF.

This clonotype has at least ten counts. The CDR3 nucleotides are TGCGCCAGCAGTGAGAAGGGGGCCAGGGCTTTCTTT. It specifies CASSEKGARAFF. The gene calls are TRBV10-2 and TRBJ1-1; TRBD1 matches at 7 bases. This CDR3 spans 12 amino acids. The junction had 5 bases not matched to a gene; V was cut back by 2 bases and J by 11 bases. Germline lookup yields CDR1 WSHSY and CDR2 SAAADI.

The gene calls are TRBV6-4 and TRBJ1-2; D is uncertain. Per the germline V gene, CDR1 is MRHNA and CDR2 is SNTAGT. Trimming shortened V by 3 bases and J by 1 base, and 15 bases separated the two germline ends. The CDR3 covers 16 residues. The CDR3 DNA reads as TGTGCCAGCAGTGAACAGCGAAACGATTATAACTATGGCTACACCTTC. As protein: CASSEQRNDYNYGYTF.

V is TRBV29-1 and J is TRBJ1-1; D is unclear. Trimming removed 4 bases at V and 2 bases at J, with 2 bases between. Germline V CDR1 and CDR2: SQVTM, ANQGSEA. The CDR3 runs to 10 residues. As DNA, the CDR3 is TGCAGCGTTGCTAACACTGAAGCTTTCTTT. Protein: CSVANTEAFF.

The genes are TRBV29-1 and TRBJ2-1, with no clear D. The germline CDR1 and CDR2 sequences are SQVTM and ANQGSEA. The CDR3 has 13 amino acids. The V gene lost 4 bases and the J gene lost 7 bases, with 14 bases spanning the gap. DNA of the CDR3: TGCAGCGTTGGTATTGGACGGAAAAATGAGCAGTTCTTC. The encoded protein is CSVGIGRKNEQFF.

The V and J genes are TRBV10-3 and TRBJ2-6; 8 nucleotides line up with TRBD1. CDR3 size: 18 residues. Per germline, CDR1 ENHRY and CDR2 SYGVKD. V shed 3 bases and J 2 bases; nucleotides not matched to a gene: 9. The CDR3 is CAISDPRQGATGANVLTF. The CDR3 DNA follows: TGTGCCATCAGTGATCCCAGGCAGGGGGCCACTGGGGCCAACGTCCTGACTTTC.

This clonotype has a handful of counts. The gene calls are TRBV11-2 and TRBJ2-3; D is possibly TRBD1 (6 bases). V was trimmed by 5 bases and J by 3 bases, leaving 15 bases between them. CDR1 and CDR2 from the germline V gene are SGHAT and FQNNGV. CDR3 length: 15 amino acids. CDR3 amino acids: CASSQQQGMTDTQYF. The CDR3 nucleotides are TGTGCCAGCAGCCAACAACAGGGTATGACAGATACGCAGTATTTT.

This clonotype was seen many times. CDR3 region: CSGKQVFSTDTQYF. The CDR3 DNA reads TGCAGCGGTAAACAGGTCTTTAGCACAGATACGCAGTATTTT. The V call is TRBV29-1, the J call TRBJ2-3, with D possibly matching TRBD1 (5 bases). V was shortened by 7 bases and J by 0 bases, with 14 bases between the two germline ends. Germline V lookup: CDR1 SQVTM, CDR2 ANQGSEA. The CDR3 runs 14 residues.

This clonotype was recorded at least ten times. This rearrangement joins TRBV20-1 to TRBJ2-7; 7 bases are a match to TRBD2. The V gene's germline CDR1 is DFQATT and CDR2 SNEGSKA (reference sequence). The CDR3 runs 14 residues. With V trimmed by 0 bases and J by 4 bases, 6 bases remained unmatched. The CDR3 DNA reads TGCAGTGCTAGAGATATCGGGGGGAATTACGAGCAGTACTTC. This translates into CSARDIGGNYEQYF.

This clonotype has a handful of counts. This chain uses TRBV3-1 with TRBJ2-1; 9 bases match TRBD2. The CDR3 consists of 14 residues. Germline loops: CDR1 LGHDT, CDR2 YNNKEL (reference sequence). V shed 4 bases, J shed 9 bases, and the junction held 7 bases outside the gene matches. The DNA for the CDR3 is TGTGCCAGCAGCCCGATAGCGGGAGCCACTGAGCAGTTCTTC. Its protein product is CASSPIAGATEQFF.

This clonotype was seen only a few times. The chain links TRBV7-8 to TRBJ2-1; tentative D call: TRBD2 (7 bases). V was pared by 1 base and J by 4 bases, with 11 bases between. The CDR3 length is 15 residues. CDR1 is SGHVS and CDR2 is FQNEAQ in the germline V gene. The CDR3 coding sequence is TGTGCCAGCAGCTTAGTAGGGGGAGGGTACAATGAGCAGTTCTTC. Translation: CASSLVGGGYNEQFF.

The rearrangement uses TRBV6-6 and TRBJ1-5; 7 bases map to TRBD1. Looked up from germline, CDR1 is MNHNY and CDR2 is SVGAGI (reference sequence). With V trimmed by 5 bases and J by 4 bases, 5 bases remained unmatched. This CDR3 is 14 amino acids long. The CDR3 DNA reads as TGTGCCAGCAGTATACAGGGGACAAATCAGCCCCAGCATTTT. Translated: CASSIQGTNQPQHF.

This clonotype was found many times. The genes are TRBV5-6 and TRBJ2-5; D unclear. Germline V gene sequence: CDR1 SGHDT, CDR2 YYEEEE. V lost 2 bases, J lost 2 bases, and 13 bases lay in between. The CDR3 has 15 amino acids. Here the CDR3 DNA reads TGTGCCAGCAGCTTCAAATTCCAAAGGCAAGAGACCCAGTACTTC. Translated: CASSFKFQRQETQYF.

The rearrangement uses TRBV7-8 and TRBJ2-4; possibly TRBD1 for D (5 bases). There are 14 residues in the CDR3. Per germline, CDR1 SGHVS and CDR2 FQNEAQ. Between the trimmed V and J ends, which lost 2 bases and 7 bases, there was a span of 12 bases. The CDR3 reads CASSLRSGLNIQYF. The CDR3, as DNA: TGTGCCAGCAGCTTAAGGTCAGGGCTGAACATTCAGTACTTC.

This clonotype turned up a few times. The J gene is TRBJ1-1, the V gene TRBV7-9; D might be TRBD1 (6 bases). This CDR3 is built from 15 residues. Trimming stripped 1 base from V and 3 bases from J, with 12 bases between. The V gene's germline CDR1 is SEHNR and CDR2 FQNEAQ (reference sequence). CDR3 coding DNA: TGTGCCAGCAGCTTAGTCGGGGGCGCGCACACTGAAGCTTTCTTT. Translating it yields CASSLVGGAHTEAFF.

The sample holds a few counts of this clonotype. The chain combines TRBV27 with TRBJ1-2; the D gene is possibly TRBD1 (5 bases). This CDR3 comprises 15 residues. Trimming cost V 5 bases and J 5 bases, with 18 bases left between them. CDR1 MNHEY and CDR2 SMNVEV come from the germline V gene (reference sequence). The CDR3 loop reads CASSQRPQGTYGYTF. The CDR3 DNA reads TGTGCCAGCAGTCAAAGGCCTCAGGGAACATATGGCTACACCTTC.

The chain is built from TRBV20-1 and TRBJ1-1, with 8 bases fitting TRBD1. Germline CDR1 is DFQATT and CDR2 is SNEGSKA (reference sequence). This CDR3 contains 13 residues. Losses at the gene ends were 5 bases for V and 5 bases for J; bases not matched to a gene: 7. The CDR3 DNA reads TGCAGTGCTCCTGACAGGGGTGGAACTGAAGCTTTCTTT. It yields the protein CSAPDRGGTEAFF.